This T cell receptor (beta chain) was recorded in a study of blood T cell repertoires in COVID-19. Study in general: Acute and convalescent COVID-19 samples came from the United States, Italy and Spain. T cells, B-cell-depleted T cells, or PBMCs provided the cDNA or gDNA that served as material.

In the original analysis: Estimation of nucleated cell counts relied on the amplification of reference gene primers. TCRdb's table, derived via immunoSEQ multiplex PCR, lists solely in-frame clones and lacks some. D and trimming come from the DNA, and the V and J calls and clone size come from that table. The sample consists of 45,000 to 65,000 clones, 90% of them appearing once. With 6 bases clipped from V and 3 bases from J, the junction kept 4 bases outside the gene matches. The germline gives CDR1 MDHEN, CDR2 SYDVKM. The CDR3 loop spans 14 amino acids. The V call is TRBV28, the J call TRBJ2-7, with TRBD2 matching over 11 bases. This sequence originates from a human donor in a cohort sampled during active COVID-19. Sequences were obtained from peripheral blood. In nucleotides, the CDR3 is TGTGCCAGCAGCTTAGCGGGGGGGAACTACGAGCAGTACGTC. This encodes CASSLAGGNYEQYV.